Below, 23 T cell receptor beta chains from the same sample are listed, as sequenced in a study of PD-1 blockade in classical Hodgkin lymphoma (dated by TCRdb to about 2020). Library generation was performed with the immunoSEQ multiplex PCR assay. Imported from immuneACCESS, the table was reduced by TCRdb to in-frame sequences with V and J called. These copies leave out some clones; in studies compared against another copy, an unresolved V gene accounts for under half, and the cause of the remainder is not known. This sample lists about 13,000 clones; approximately 86% were detected once. Roughly 35% of the sample is in the top ten clones. The meaning of the sample's time point label: cycle 1 day 1 (C1D1), immediately before nivolumab initiation. Relapse after autologous stem cell transplantation had occurred in all trial patients, and cohorts A, B and C were distinguished by prior brentuximab vedotin exposure.

Sequences were derived from peripheral blood mononuclear cells (PBMCs), sampled at baseline. The receptors come from a human donor with classical Hodgkin lymphoma.

This clone has just a few counts. This chain's CDR3 is CASSLRGHSYEQYF. The CDR3 nucleotides read TGTGCCAGCAGTTTGAGGGGCCACTCCTACGAGCAGTACTTC. V gene TRBV28 combines with J gene TRBJ2-7; D possibly matches TRBD1 or TRBD2 (5 bases each). The CDR3 loop spans 14 amino acids. The ends were cut back, 3 bases at V and 0 bases at J, with 9 bases in the middle. Germline V gene lookup returns CDR1 MDHEN and CDR2 SYDVKM. Filled out from reference TRBV28 and TRBJ2-7, the complete variable domain reads DVKVTQSSRYLVKRTGEKVFLECVQDMDHENMFWYRQDPGLGLRLIYFSYDVKMKEKGDIPEGYSVSREKKERFSLILESASTNQTSMYLCASSLRGHSYEQYFGPGTRLTVT.

The chain uses TRBV6-1 and TRBJ1-1; D ambiguous. This CDR3 contains 14 residues. Trimming pared 2 bases from V and 3 bases from J, leaving 10 bases between. The germline CDR1 and CDR2 sequences are MNHNS and SASEGT. CDR3 loop: CASSEYSSYTEAFF. The CDR3 nucleotides are TGTGCCAGCAGTGAATACAGCAGCTACACTGAAGCTTTCTTT.

V gene TRBV23-1 combines with J gene TRBJ1-4; D possibly corresponds to TRBD1 (5 bases). TRBV23-1 is treated as an ORF (open reading frame) with a function not yet certain. The CDR3 is made up of 15 amino acids. The V end lost 2 bases, the J end lost 17 bases, and 24 bases lay between the germline ends. CDR3 DNA: TGCGCCAGCAGTCAAGCCGACCCTTGGGCGGGGGTGCTATTTTTT. Translated: CASSQADPWAGVLFF.

This clone was counted only a few times. V usage is TRBV20-1 and J usage is TRBJ1-2; D is unresolved. V lost 4 bases to trimming and J lost 1 base, with 4 bases between them. Germline V gives CDR1 DFQATT, CDR2 SNEGSKA (reference sequence). There are 11 residues in the CDR3. In DNA form, the CDR3 reads TGCAGTGCTAACGATAACTATGGCTACACCTTC. Translating gives CSANDNYGYTF.

The rearrangement joins TRBV15 to TRBJ2-1; 9 nucleotides line up with TRBD2. The CDR3 is made up of 17 amino acids. The junction had 13 bases not matched to a gene; V was cut back by 3 bases and J by 7 bases. Germline V gene sequence: CDR1 LNHNV, CDR2 YYDKDF (reference sequence). CDR3 protein: CATSRGIAGVLVNEQFF. In DNA form, the CDR3 reads TGTGCCACCAGCAGGGGTATAGCGGGGGTTTTGGTTAATGAGCAGTTCTTC.

The chain combines TRBV16 with TRBJ2-7; perhaps D is TRBD1 or TRBD2 (5 bases each). The CDR3 sequence is 14 residues long. CDR1 is KGHSY and CDR2 is FQNENV in the germline V gene. Between the trimmed V and J ends, which lost 5 bases and 3 bases, there was a span of 14 bases. CDR3 sequence (DNA): TGTGCCAGCAGCTTTCCGGGACGGCTCTACGAGCAGTACTTC. Its protein product is CASSFPGRLYEQYF.

This chain uses TRBV28 with TRBJ2-7; D gene uncertain. CDR3 size: 14 residues. Trimming shortened V by 6 bases and J by 7 bases, and 19 bases separated the two germline ends. Germline assignment: CDR1 MDHEN and CDR2 SYDVKM. The CDR3 DNA reads as TGTGCCAGCAGCTCGCCCGCACGGGCAAGGGAGCAGTACTTC. It specifies CASSSPARAREQYF. Full variable domain (rest looked up from reference TRBV28 and TRBJ2-7): DVKVTQSSRYLVKRTGEKVFLECVQDMDHENMFWYRQDPGLGLRLIYFSYDVKMKEKGDIPEGYSVSREKKERFSLILESASTNQTSMYLCASSSPARAREQYFGPGTRLTVT.

In this sample, this clone turned up once. The V gene is TRBV7-8, the J gene TRBJ1-2; 8 bases are a match to TRBD1. The CDR3 covers 15 residues. The trim removed 3 bases at V and 4 bases at J, leaving 7 bases unmatched. Germline CDR1 and CDR2: SGHVS and FQNEAQ. CDR3 sequence: CASSFTRGRVYGYTF. CDR3 nucleotide sequence: TGTGCCAGCAGCTTCACCAGGGGGCGAGTCTATGGCTACACCTTC.

The chain employs TRBV12-5 and TRBJ2-2; weak D call: TRBD1 (6 bases). V shed 6 bases and J shed 4 bases, with 9 bases lying between them. Germline V gene lookup returns CDR1 LGHNT and CDR2 FRNRAP. The CDR3 is made up of 13 amino acids. CDR3 region: CASGGHPTGELFF. The CDR3 region has the DNA TGTGCTAGTGGGGGACACCCCACCGGGGAGCTGTTTTTT.

The rearrangement uses TRBV5-1 and TRBJ1-2, with TRBD1 identical over 8 bases. V was clipped by 4 bases and J by 4 bases; unmatched bases: 9. Germline loops: CDR1 SGHRS, CDR2 YFSETQ. The CDR3 length is 15 residues. CDR3 in DNA: TGCGCCAGCAGCCCCGCTACGGACAGGGCCTATGGCTACACCTTC. The encoded protein is CASSPATDRAYGYTF. Combining the CDR3 with reference TRBV5-1 and TRBJ1-2 gives the whole variable domain KAGVTQTPRYLIKTRGQQVTLSCSPISGHRSVSWYQQTPGQGLQFLFEYFSETQRNKGNFPGRFSGRQFSNSRSEMNVSTLELGDSALYLCASSPATDRAYGYTFGSGTRLTVV.

This sequence joins TRBV6-6 and TRBJ1-1; D gene unclear. Trimming stripped 6 bases from V and 2 bases from J, with 16 bases between. This CDR3 spans 15 amino acids. Per germline, CDR1 MNHNY and CDR2 SVGAGI (reference sequence). The CDR3 reads CASSLTHPANTEAFF. CDR3 bases: TGTGCCAGCAGCCTGACCCATCCAGCTAACACTGAAGCTTTCTTT.

The sample holds one count of this clone. The CDR3, as DNA: TGCGCCAGCAGCTTAGGACTAGCGGTGACCTACGAGCAGTACTTC. It translates to CASSLGLAVTYEQYF. The chain employs TRBV5-1 and TRBJ2-7; 10 bases match TRBD2. Trimming cost V 2 bases and J 2 bases; bases outside gene matches: 4. This CDR3 comprises 15 residues. Germline lookup yields CDR1 SGHRS and CDR2 YFSETQ.

V and J are TRBV6-1 and TRBJ2-1; 7 nucleotides align to TRBD1. From germline, CDR1 is MNHNS and CDR2 SASEGT. The CDR3 has 14 residues. The ends lost 6 bases at V and 6 bases at J; junction bases unmatched: 8. CDR3 protein: CASSLLDRANEQFF. The DNA of the CDR3 is TGTGCCAGCAGCCTACTCGACAGGGCCAATGAGCAGTTCTTC.

The chain recombines TRBV5-1 with TRBJ1-1; TRBD1 might be the D (5 bases). The CDR3 loop spans 18 amino acids. Germline V gene lookup returns CDR1 SGHRS and CDR2 YFSETQ. V gave up 0 bases and J gave up 0 bases, with 18 bases separating them. The CDR3 loop reads CASSLASGAGYMNTEAFF. The CDR3 region has the DNA TGCGCCAGCAGCTTGGCCTCTGGGGCAGGGTACATGAACACTGAAGCTTTCTTT.

The genes are TRBV15 and TRBJ1-2, with a possible D match to TRBD1 (5 bases). This CDR3 is 15 amino acids long. V lost 4 bases to trimming and J lost 4 bases, with 16 bases between them. Germline assignment: CDR1 LNHNV and CDR2 YYDKDF (reference sequence). The CDR3 loop reads CATSMRRGASYGYTF. In DNA, the CDR3 is TGTGCCACCAGCATGAGAAGGGGCGCCTCCTATGGCTACACCTTC.

This rearrangement joins TRBV6-5 to TRBJ1-4; 9 bases map to TRBD1. The ends lost 4 bases at V and 6 bases at J; junction bases unmatched: 9. The CDR3 is 16 residues long. Germline V gives CDR1 MNHEY, CDR2 SVGAGI. The CDR3 bases are TGTGCCAGCAGTTTCCTAACCGGGACAGGGTATGAAAAACTGTTTTTT. The encoded protein is CASSFLTGTGYEKLFF.

This clone came up once. The chain is built from TRBV4-2 and TRBJ1-1; tentatively, D is TRBD1 (6 bases). CDR3 length: 15 residues. Looked up from germline, CDR1 is LGHNA and CDR2 is YNFKEQ. Trimming took 1 base from V and 5 from J, leaving 14 bases between them. Written as DNA, the CDR3 is TGTGCCAGCAGCCAAGGTCCGGGGGCGCGGACTGAAGCTTTCTTT. Residues: CASSQGPGARTEAFF.

J is TRBJ2-2 and V is TRBV6-5; D remains ambiguous. The V end was cut by 2 bases, the J end by 6 bases, with 4 bases between. The germline V gene encodes CDR1 MNHEY and CDR2 SVGAGI. The CDR3 consists of 12 residues. CDR3 in DNA: TGTGCCAGCAGTTACGTCCCCGGGGAGCTGTTTTTT. Protein: CASSYVPGELFF.

The gene calls are TRBV21-1 and TRBJ1-2. TRBV21-1 is a documented pseudogene. This CDR3 has 13 amino acids. For the CDR3, the DNA is TGTGCCAGCAGCGTAGAGGATAACTATGGCTACACCTTC. As protein: CASSVEDNYGYTF.

This chain connects TRBV6-6 to TRBJ2-7; TRBD1 matches at 8 bases. Looked up from germline, CDR1 is MNHNY and CDR2 is SVGAGI (reference sequence). The CDR3 runs to 15 residues. With 5 bases clipped from V and 6 bases from J, the junction kept 12 bases outside the gene matches. The CDR3 loop reads CASSLPPGQEGEQYF. The CDR3 bases are TGTGCCAGCAGTCTTCCACCGGGACAGGAGGGCGAGCAGTACTTC.

The J gene is TRBJ1-4, the V gene TRBV9; 12 positions match TRBD1. Looked up from germline, CDR1 is SGDLS and CDR2 is YYNGEE. This CDR3 region has 17 residues. Unmatched junction bases numbered 8, after V lost 5 bases and J lost 3 bases. The CDR3 reads CASSNGGTGGPNEKLFF. The CDR3 DNA sequence: TGTGCCAGCAGTAATGGGGGGACAGGGGGCCCTAATGAAAAACTGTTTTTT.

This clone was detected only once. This chain links TRBV30 with TRBJ1-6; perhaps TRBD1 as D (5 bases). The germline gives CDR1 GTSNPN, CDR2 SVGIG (reference sequence). Trimming removed 4 bases at V and 8 bases at J, with 12 bases between. This CDR3 spans 13 amino acids. The chain's CDR3 is CAWTRTGDSPLHF. CDR3 nucleotide sequence: TGTGCCTGGACGAGAACGGGGGATTCACCCCTCCACTTT.

The chain recombines TRBV6-1 with TRBJ2-1; D may correspond to TRBD1 or TRBD2 (5 bases each). Germline values: CDR1 MNHNS, CDR2 SASEGT. V was trimmed by 10 bases and J by 4 bases, leaving 17 bases between them. CDR3 size: 14 residues. The CDR3 loop reads CATPTPGRYNEQFF. Written as DNA, the CDR3 is TGTGCCACCCCGACCCCGGGACGATACAATGAGCAGTTCTTC.